The sequence of this T cell receptor beta chain was determined in a study of blood T cell repertoires in COVID-19. Unmatched junction bases numbered 17, after V lost 4 bases and J lost 14 bases. Per germline, CDR1 MNHNS and CDR2 SASEGT. This CDR3 comprises 17 residues. Sequencing was performed with immunoSEQ multiplex PCR; in TCRdb, only in-frame clones are kept and a portion is missing. This sample has 350,000 to 500,000 clones, with about 90% found just once. The chain uses TRBV6-1 and TRBJ2-2; 12 bases fit TRBD2. The clonotype originates from a man aged 18 to 29 with COVID-19, enrolled during active disease. Material for sequencing was peripheral blood. The CDR3 DNA follows: TGTGCCAGCAGTGCAAGACTAGCGGGAGATGACCCGGCAGGCCTGTTTTTT. It is translated as CASSARLAGDDPAGLFF.